Below are 2 T cell receptor beta chains sequenced from a single sample in a study of Ad26.COV2.S vaccination and SARS-CoV-2 variants. Documented treatment: some 19 received Ad26.COV2.S at low or high dose, single or two shots; about 5 received placebo; per-sample allocation not given. Sampling happened 63 days after the first vaccine or placebo injection. Some clones are missing from TCRdb's copy, which holds only in-frame ones; the method was immunoSEQ multiplex PCR. The table shows under 550,000 clones, with about 93% occurring only once. Sequencing was performed on peripheral blood, taken in a trial of Ad26.COV2.S vaccine versus placebo. The source is a person aged 18-60 years who received the Ad26.COV2.S COVID-19 vaccine or a placebo.

As to this clone: Other nucleotide sequences in the sample specify the same CDR3. V is TRBV28 and J is TRBJ1-2, with 8 bases matching TRBD1. CDR3 length: 13 residues. Germline loops: CDR1 MDHEN, CDR2 SYDVKM. V was pared by 1 base and J by 8 bases, with 3 bases of the junction left unmatched. CDR3 bases: TGTGCCAGCAGTTTATCAGGGGGCGGAGGCTACACCTTC. It specifies CASSLSGGGGYTF.

The chain recombines TRBV7-9 with TRBJ2-2, with 8 bases aligning to TRBD2. The CDR3 has 17 residues. The V and J ends lost 5 bases and 6 bases, in that order; junction bases with no gene match: 14. Germline V gene lookup returns CDR1 SEHNR and CDR2 FQNEAQ (reference sequence). CDR3 loop: CASSRQPGLEGAGELFF. CDR3 bases: TGTGCCAGCAGCCGGCAACCGGGACTAGAGGGGGCCGGGGAGCTGTTTTTT.